The 30 T cell receptor beta chains in this list originate from one sample, sequenced in a study of shared clonotypes between healthy human individuals. Profiled with immunoSEQ multiplex PCR; TCRdb holds only in-frame clones, not every one. The sample holds a few million clones, around 95% seen once. Sequencing used naive CD4+ T cells sorted from blood. Documented subset: CD45RA+ positively selected. Receptors were obtained from a man younger than 35 in good health.

The chain recombines TRBV19 with TRBJ2-3; a possible D gene is TRBD2 (5 bases). Trimming removed 0 bases from V and 0 bases from J, with 10 bases in between. Per the germline V gene, CDR1 is LNHDA and CDR2 is SQIVND (reference sequence). The CDR3 is 16 residues long. CDR3 sequence (DNA): TGTGCCAGTAGTATAGAACCCCAGCGGAGCACAGATACGCAGTATTTT. Translation gives CASSIEPQRSTDTQYF.

This clone is a singleton in its sample. The rearrangement joins TRBV25-1 to TRBJ2-1; no clear D. Trimming took 3 bases from V and 12 from J, leaving 12 bases between them. The CDR3 has 12 residues. In germline, CDR1 is MGHDK, CDR2 SYGVNS. The CDR3 DNA reads TGTGCCAGCAGTGACCAAGGGATTGGGCAGTTCTTC. It encodes CASSDQGIGQFF.

This clone has just one count. Other DNA sequences in the same sample also yield this CDR3. V and J are TRBV6-1 and TRBJ1-2; D perhaps matches TRBD1 (5 bases). CDR3 length equals 14 residues. The V gene's germline CDR1 is MNHNS and CDR2 SASEGT. V lost 0 bases to trimming and J lost 8 bases, with 13 bases between them. The CDR3 DNA sequence: TGTGCCAGCAGTGAAGCTCTCCAGGGAGACGGCTACACCTTC. Protein sequence: CASSEALQGDGYTF.

The genes are TRBV2 and TRBJ2-1; 10 nucleotides match TRBD2. CDR1 is SNHLY, CDR2 FYNNEI, per germline. V lost 4 bases to trimming and J lost 7 bases; unmatched junction nucleotides: 4. The CDR3 has 14 residues. The CDR3 DNA sequence: TGTGCCAGCAGTGCACTAGCGGGGCTAAATGAGCAGTTCTTC. Residues: CASSALAGLNEQFF.

The chain couples TRBV27 to TRBJ2-2; a weak D match, TRBD1 (6 bases). CDR3 length equals 16 residues. CDR1 is MNHEY and CDR2 is SMNVEV in the germline V gene (reference sequence). V lost 5 bases and J lost 2, with 15 bases in between. The CDR3 reads CASSGRTVINTGELFF. In nucleotides, the CDR3 is TGTGCCAGCAGTGGAAGGACAGTTATCAACACCGGGGAGCTGTTTTTT.

This sequence joins TRBV11-1 and TRBJ2-2; tentative D call: TRBD2 (7 bases). CDR1 is SGHAT, CDR2 FQDESV, per germline (reference sequence). The V and J ends lost 6 bases and 9 bases respectively, with 17 bases between them. The CDR3 extends over 14 amino acids. Here the CDR3 reads CASSRGGSTRELFF. In DNA, the CDR3 is TGTGCCAGCAGTAGGGGGGGAAGTACCCGGGAGCTGTTTTTT.

This clone showed up just once. The rearrangement uses TRBV6-5 and TRBJ1-5; 9 bases map to TRBD1. The V gene end was trimmed by 5 bases and the J gene end by 5 bases; junction bases not matched to a gene: 7. This CDR3 region has 15 residues. CDR1 MNHEY and CDR2 SVGAGI come from the germline V gene. Here the CDR3 reads CASSTCDRGDQPQHF. CDR3 sequence (DNA): TGTGCCAGCAGTACCTGCGACAGGGGGGATCAGCCCCAGCATTTT.

As concerns this clone: Other DNA sequences in the same sample also yield this CDR3. The chain couples TRBV2 to TRBJ1-1; TRBD1 is a possible D gene (5 bases). The CDR3 contains 13 residues. Germline-derived CDR1 and CDR2 are SNHLY and FYNNEI. V lost 3 bases to trimming and J lost 5 bases, with 10 bases between them. The CDR3 here is CASSDLGATEAFF. CDR3 nucleotide sequence: TGTGCCAGCAGTGACCTTGGGGCGACTGAAGCTTTCTTT.

The chain couples TRBV5-1 to TRBJ1-2; the match to TRBD1 covers 8 bases. The CDR3 spans 17 residues. The V gene end was trimmed by 3 bases and the J gene end by 4 bases; junction bases not matched to a gene: 14. CDR1 is SGHRS and CDR2 is YFSETQ in the germline V gene. The CDR3 coding sequence is TGCGCCAGCAGCTCAGGGGGCCTAGGGGGCCTCGGCTATGGCTACACCTTC. It is translated as CASSSGGLGGLGYGYTF. Filled out from reference TRBV5-1 and TRBJ1-2, the complete variable domain reads KAGVTQTPRYLIKTRGQQVTLSCSPISGHRSVSWYQQTPGQGLQFLFEYFSETQRNKGNFPGRFSGRQFSNSRSEMNVSTLELGDSALYLCASSSGGLGGLGYGYTFGSGTRLTVV.

The chain uses TRBV30 and TRBJ2-2; 11 bases map to TRBD2. The V gene end was trimmed by 4 bases and the J gene end by 0 bases; junction bases not matched to a gene: 4. This CDR3 is built from 16 residues. The germline gives CDR1 GTSNPN, CDR2 SVGIG (reference sequence). Here the CDR3 reads CAWITSGGPNTGELFF. CDR3 nucleotide sequence: TGTGCCTGGATAACTAGCGGGGGACCGAACACCGGGGAGCTGTTTTTT.

V usage is TRBV7-9 and J usage is TRBJ1-2; D possibly corresponds to TRBD1 (6 bases). CDR3 length: 18 residues. V lost 2 bases and J lost 3, with 22 bases in between. The germline V gene has CDR1 SEHNR and CDR2 FQNEAQ (reference sequence). CDR3 loop: CASSLTYDWGRSHYGYTF. CDR3 sequence (DNA): TGTGCCAGCAGCTTAACGTATGATTGGGGGCGATCCCACTATGGCTACACCTTC.

This rearrangement joins TRBV27 to TRBJ2-1, with 7 positions matching TRBD2. Germline values: CDR1 MNHEY, CDR2 SMNVEV (reference sequence). V shed 0 bases and J 6 bases; nucleotides not matched to a gene: 11. The CDR3 spans 17 residues. The CDR3 bases are TGTGCCAGCAGTTTATCAGCGGGACCCCCAGGTAGCAATGAGCAGTTCTTC. Encoded protein: CASSLSAGPPGSNEQFF.

This rearrangement joins TRBV30 to TRBJ1-1; D is undetermined. The V gene's germline CDR1 is GTSNPN and CDR2 SVGIG (reference sequence). With 4 bases removed from V and 8 bases from J, the gap between germline ends came to 17 bases. CDR3 length: 13 residues. CDR3 DNA: TGTGCCTGGACCAACTATGAACAGTCGGAAGCTTTCTTT. It codes for CAWTNYEQSEAFF.

J is TRBJ2-7 and V is TRBV2; tentatively, D is TRBD1 or TRBD2 (7 bases each). The CDR3 length is 18 residues. The germline V gene encodes CDR1 SNHLY and CDR2 FYNNEI. Trimming stripped 5 bases from V and 0 bases from J, with 23 bases between. DNA for the CDR3: TGTGCCAGCAGTTCGGGACAGAATCGAGCGGGGAGCTCCTACGAGCAGTACTTC. Its protein is CASSSGQNRAGSSYEQYF.

This clone was recorded a few times. This chain connects TRBV2 to TRBJ1-1; D might be TRBD1 (5 bases). Trimming left V 8 bases short and J 7 bases short, with 14 bases between. Germline V lookup: CDR1 SNHLY, CDR2 FYNNEI. CDR3 length: 12 amino acids. CDR3 coding DNA: TGTGCCAGCGGGGGACTCAGGAGTGAAGCTTTCTTT. The encoded protein is CASGGLRSEAFF.

As to this clone: The identical CDR3 is also encoded by other nucleotide sequences in the sample. The rearrangement links TRBV5-1 to TRBJ2-7; either TRBD1 or TRBD2 may supply D (6 bases each). The CDR3 contains 14 residues. Germline loops: CDR1 SGHRS, CDR2 YFSETQ. Trimming shortened V by 2 bases and J by 0 bases, and 9 bases separated the two germline ends. CDR3 loop: CASSFRGLSYEQYF. CDR3 coding DNA: TGCGCCAGCAGCTTCCGGGGGCTCTCCTACGAGCAGTACTTC.

The chain is built from TRBV9 and TRBJ2-2; 8 bases align to TRBD1. Germline V CDR1 and CDR2: SGDLS, YYNGEE. CDR3 length: 16 amino acids. The V and J ends lost 3 bases and 4 bases, in that order; junction bases with no gene match: 8. This CDR3 is CASSAQGQVATGELFF. Written as DNA, the CDR3 is TGTGCCAGCAGCGCCCAGGGACAGGTGGCCACCGGGGAGCTGTTTTTT.

In this sample, this clone turned up once. The CDR3 spells CASSHAAWNTEAFF. Written as DNA, the CDR3 is TGCGCCAGCAGCCACGCAGCTTGGAACACTGAAGCTTTCTTT. The chain carries TRBV4-1 and TRBJ1-1; unclear D gene. The CDR3 consists of 14 residues. Trimming stripped 3 bases from V and 1 base from J, with 9 bases between. Germline CDR1 MGHRA, CDR2 YSYEKL.

The chain uses TRBV12-5 and TRBJ2-3; possible D gene TRBD1, 5 bases. The germline gives CDR1 LGHNT, CDR2 FRNRAP. Trimming pared 6 bases from V and 5 bases from J, leaving 12 bases between. The CDR3 extends over 13 amino acids. The CDR3 DNA reads TGTGCTAGTGGCCAGGGTTTAGGAGATACGCAGTATTTT. Residues: CASGQGLGDTQYF.

The chain combines TRBV5-1 with TRBJ2-2; TRBD2 might be the D (5 bases). CDR1 is SGHRS and CDR2 is YFSETQ in the germline V gene. The CDR3 contains 16 residues. The V and J ends lost 0 bases and 4 bases respectively, with 13 bases between them. CDR3 coding DNA: TGCGCCAGCAGCTTGGATGGAACAGCGGTCACCGGGGAGCTGTTTTTT. It specifies CASSLDGTAVTGELFF. Full variable domain (rest looked up from reference TRBV5-1 and TRBJ2-2): KAGVTQTPRYLIKTRGQQVTLSCSPISGHRSVSWYQQTPGQGLQFLFEYFSETQRNKGNFPGRFSGRQFSNSRSEMNVSTLELGDSALYLCASSLDGTAVTGELFFGEGSRLTVL.

The chain has TRBV5-6 and TRBJ2-3; D may be TRBD1 (6 bases). The V end was cut by 4 bases, the J end by 1 base, with 16 bases between. CDR3 length: 16 residues. The germline gives CDR1 SGHDT, CDR2 YYEEEE. Here the CDR3 reads CASSIAQGTRTDTQYF. CDR3 DNA: TGTGCCAGCAGCATTGCACAGGGAACCCGCACAGATACGCAGTATTTT.

This clone was counted a single time. V is TRBV5-4 and J is TRBJ2-7; no definite D call. V was cut by 0 bases and J by 5 bases, with 12 bases left in between. The CDR3 spans 14 residues. Germline V lookup: CDR1 SGHNT, CDR2 YYREEE (reference sequence). In DNA, the CDR3 is TGTGCCAGCAGCTTGGCCCAGTCTGGGCACGAGCAGTACTTC. Amino acid sequence: CASSLAQSGHEQYF. Supplemented by reference TRBV5-4 and TRBJ2-7, the full variable domain reads ETGVTQSPTHLIKTRGQQVTLRCSSQSGHNTVSWYQQALGQGPQFIFQYYREEENGRGNFPPRFSGLQFPNYSSELNVNALELDDSALYLCASSLAQSGHEQYFGPGTRLTVT.

The J gene is TRBJ1-1, the V gene TRBV27; a weak D match, TRBD1 (6 bases). The CDR3 has 15 amino acids. From germline, CDR1 is MNHEY and CDR2 SMNVEV (reference sequence). The ends were cut back, 2 bases at V and 1 base at J, with 11 bases in the middle. The CDR3 nucleotides are TGTGCCAGCAGTTTAACAGGGTCGTCGAACACTGAAGCTTTCTTT. Translation gives CASSLTGSSNTEAFF.

This chain joins TRBV15 and TRBJ1-5; maybe TRBD1 (5 bases). V was trimmed by 3 bases and J by 4 bases, leaving 16 bases between them. Germline values: CDR1 LNHNV, CDR2 YYDKDF (reference sequence). The CDR3 has 16 amino acids. This CDR3 reads CATSRAPGTGNQPQHF. The DNA of the CDR3 is TGTGCCACCAGCAGGGCGCCCGGGACGGGTAATCAGCCCCAGCATTTT. Variable domain in full (rest from reference TRBV15 and TRBJ1-5): DAMVIQNPRYQVTQFGKPVTLSCSQTLNHNVMYWYQQKSSQAPKLLFHYYDKDFNNEADTPDNFQSRRPNTSFCFLDIRSPGLGDTAMYLCATSRAPGTGNQPQHFGDGTRLSIL.

This clone was seen only once. This sequence joins TRBV5-6 and TRBJ1-2, with 10 bases that match TRBD1. CDR3 length equals 18 residues. V was pared by 4 bases and J by 0 bases, with 12 bases of the junction left unmatched. Per the germline V gene, CDR1 is SGHDT and CDR2 is YYEEEE. CDR3 in amino acids: CASSGRDRGYPANYGYTF. CDR3 in DNA: TGTGCCAGCAGCGGCCGGGACAGGGGCTACCCAGCTAACTATGGCTACACCTTC.

The V call is TRBV19, the J call TRBJ2-5; the D is unclear. V gave up 7 bases and J gave up 5 bases, with 8 bases separating them. This CDR3 comprises 11 residues. Germline V gene lookup returns CDR1 LNHDA and CDR2 SQIVND (reference sequence). This CDR3 reads CASTHGETQYF. CDR3 DNA: TGTGCCAGTACCCATGGGGAGACCCAGTACTTC.

This chain connects TRBV28 to TRBJ2-1; 7 bases fit TRBD2. The CDR3 is 15 amino acids. CDR1 and CDR2 from the germline V gene are MDHEN and SYDVKM. Losses at the gene ends were 3 bases for V and 9 bases for J; bases not matched to a gene: 11. Here the CDR3 DNA reads TGTGCCAGCAGTTTCGGGCAAGCGACTAGCCGTGAGCAGTTCTTC. The encoded protein is CASSFGQATSREQFF.

This chain uses TRBV5-1 with TRBJ2-7; D remains ambiguous. Germline CDR1 SGHRS, CDR2 YFSETQ. The CDR3 contains 13 residues. Deletions cut 4 bases from V and 2 bases from J, with 10 bases between. The CDR3 protein is CASSPLGPYEQYF. CDR3 in DNA: TGCGCCAGCAGCCCGCTGGGCCCCTACGAGCAGTACTTC.

The chain is built from TRBV27 and TRBJ2-3; D not certain. The CDR3 totals 13 residues. Germline lookup yields CDR1 MNHEY and CDR2 SMNVEV (reference sequence). V was shortened by 1 base and J by 6 bases, with 8 bases between the two germline ends. The CDR3 region is CASSLFGFDTQYF. CDR3 coding DNA: TGTGCCAGCAGTTTATTCGGCTTCGATACGCAGTATTTT.

The rearrangement joins TRBV7-9 to TRBJ2-3; D may match TRBD1 or TRBD2 (5 bases each). Trimming cost V 4 bases and J 5 bases, with 25 bases left between them. CDR3 length equals 18 residues. Germline V gene sequence: CDR1 SEHNR, CDR2 FQNEAQ (reference sequence). For the CDR3, the DNA is TGTGCCAGCAGCTCAACCTCCCCCGGGTGGGTGAGGGGAGATACGCAGTATTTT. It codes for CASSSTSPGWVRGDTQYF.